The present T cell receptor (beta chain) was sequenced within a study of T cell repertoires in cytomegalovirus infection. About the study: Evidence of both CMV infection and a matching HLA type came from public TCR beta signatures. Study observations and caveats: Cumulative public TCR beta family frequency identified CMV carriers with the relevant HLA. Ex vivo responses were dominated by HLA-C-restricted CMV-specific TCR beta clonotypes.

MiXCR was run by TCRdb on the reads, yielding one entry per CDR3 protein. The sample lists around 450,000 distinct CDR3 sequences; over 9% were seen once. In its sample, this clonotype was seen many times. Its antigen is as yet unknown. The germline CDR1 and CDR2 sequences are MNHEY and SVGAGI. The V gene lost 3 bases and the J gene lost 3 bases, with 11 bases spanning the gap. The CDR3 contains 14 residues. The chain uses TRBV6-5 and TRBJ1-1; no clear D gene. The sequenced sample was PBMCs. The receptor was isolated from a human donor in good health (CMV status not recorded). Some clones in this sample may be carry-over from other donors' samples. This CDR3 is CASSYSPGYTEAFF. DNA for the CDR3: TGTGCCAGCAGTTATTCTCCGGGTTACACTGAAGCTTTCTTT.